The 28 T cell receptor beta chains reported below all come from one sample, sequenced in a study of blood T cell repertoires in COVID-19. Assay used: immunoSEQ multiplex PCR; TCRdb lists only in-frame clones, some missing. The data contain around 140,000 clones, 88% of them singletons. Material: peripheral blood. Receptor source: an older man with active COVID-19.

The V and J genes are TRBV27 and TRBJ1-5; D might be TRBD1 (5 bases). Deletions cut 5 bases from V and 6 bases from J, with 20 bases between. The CDR3 runs 16 residues. Germline V gene sequence: CDR1 MNHEY, CDR2 SMNVEV (reference sequence). The CDR3 is CASSPFRGEIGQPQHF. DNA of the CDR3: TGTGCCAGCAGTCCATTTCGGGGGGAAATTGGTCAGCCCCAGCATTTT.

The chain combines TRBV27 with TRBJ2-5; the D gene is possibly TRBD1 (5 bases). The length of the CDR3 is 14 residues. Trimming shortened V by 6 bases and J by 4 bases, and 15 bases separated the two germline ends. Germline V gene lookup returns CDR1 MNHEY and CDR2 SMNVEV (reference sequence). The CDR3 coding sequence is TGTGCCAGCAGAACCTTAGGGGTAGGAGAGACCCAGTACTTC. Translating it yields CASRTLGVGETQYF.

The chain carries TRBV30 and TRBJ2-3; 13 bases match TRBD2. V trimming: 3 bases; J trimming: 4 bases; junction bases outside the gene matches: 7. Germline CDR1 reads GTSNPN; CDR2 reads SVGIG (reference sequence). The CDR3 length is 16 residues. CDR3 sequence: CAWSGGTSGEADTQYF. In DNA form, the CDR3 reads TGTGCCTGGAGCGGGGGGACTAGCGGGGAGGCAGATACGCAGTATTTT.

The rearrangement uses TRBV7-3 and TRBJ2-2; 11 bases line up with TRBD2. The J segment lost 4 bases and the V segment lost 0 bases, leaving 7 bases of the junction unmatched. The CDR3 is made up of 18 amino acids. The germline V gene encodes CDR1 SGHTA and CDR2 FQGTGA. CDR3 coding DNA: TGTGCCAGCAGCTTAACCGGGACTAGCGGTCGTGGCACCGGGGAGCTGTTTTTT. As protein: CASSLTGTSGRGTGELFF.

The chain is built from TRBV19 and TRBJ1-2; 9 bases fit TRBD1. Germline V gene sequence: CDR1 LNHDA, CDR2 SQIVND (reference sequence). V lost 5 bases to trimming and J lost 4 bases; unmatched junction nucleotides: 8. This CDR3 spans 15 amino acids. CDR3 coding DNA: TGTGCCAGTAGTGACCGGACAGGGGAGACCTATGGCTACACCTTC. This sequence encodes CASSDRTGETYGYTF.

This chain joins TRBV11-2 and TRBJ2-1; possible D gene TRBD2, 6 bases. Germline lookup yields CDR1 SGHAT and CDR2 FQNNGV. The CDR3 is 16 residues long. V lost 5 bases and J 2 bases, leaving 16 bases between the germline ends. The chain's CDR3 is CASSPSQGGTYNEQFF. The CDR3 nucleotides read TGTGCCAGCAGCCCCAGCCAGGGAGGCACCTACAATGAGCAGTTCTTC.

This clone was seen a single time. This chain links TRBV20-1 with TRBJ2-3; D is perhaps TRBD2 (6 bases). This CDR3 comprises 11 residues. CDR1 DFQATT and CDR2 SNEGSKA come from the germline V gene (reference sequence). The V and J ends lost 6 bases and 12 bases respectively, with 16 bases between them. In nucleotides, the CDR3 is TGCAGTGCAACGGGACTCGGCCCCCAGTATTTT. Translation: CSATGLGPQYF.

The genes are TRBV29-1 and TRBJ2-1; tentative D call: TRBD1 (6 bases). CDR3 size: 10 residues. Looked up from germline, CDR1 is SQVTM and CDR2 is ANQGSEA. The V end was cut by 7 bases, the J end by 14 bases, with 15 bases between. The CDR3 spells CSAQGPRKFF. Here the CDR3 DNA reads TGCAGCGCCCAGGGGCCCCGTAAGTTCTTC.

V and J are TRBV6-4 and TRBJ2-1, with D possibly being TRBD2 (6 bases). In germline, CDR1 is MRHNA, CDR2 SNTAGT. V was clipped by 5 bases and J by 4 bases, with 12 bases between them. The CDR3 contains 14 residues. The CDR3 protein is CASSPRLDYNEQFF. The CDR3 DNA follows: TGTGCCAGCAGTCCCCGACTAGATTACAATGAGCAGTTCTTC.

The gene calls are TRBV5-8 and TRBJ1-3, with 7 bases matching TRBD1. V was clipped by 4 bases and J by 1 base; unmatched bases: 8. This CDR3 is 16 amino acids long. Germline V gene data show CDR1 as SGHTS and CDR2 as YDEGEE. CDR3 sequence (DNA): TGTGCCAGCAGCCGGGGACAGATTATATCTGGAAACACCATATATTTT. Residues: CASSRGQIISGNTIYF.

This clone has only a few counts. This chain joins TRBV30 and TRBJ2-7, with D perhaps TRBD2 (6 bases). Trimming shortened V by 7 bases and J by 3 bases, and 19 bases separated the two germline ends. The CDR3 is 14 amino acids. The V gene's germline CDR1 is GTSNPN and CDR2 SVGIG (reference sequence). In DNA, the CDR3 is TGTGCCTCCCAGGTGGGGGGAGGCCTCTACGAGCAGTACTTC. As protein: CASQVGGGLYEQYF.

This rearrangement joins TRBV5-1 to TRBJ2-1; D may be TRBD1 (5 bases). V lost 2 bases and J 4 bases, leaving 13 bases between the germline ends. The CDR3 length is 15 residues. Germline lookup yields CDR1 SGHRS and CDR2 YFSETQ. The CDR3 nucleotides are TGCGCCAGCAGCTTAGGGGCAGGGAATTACAATGAGCAGTTCTTC. Amino acids: CASSLGAGNYNEQFF.

V gene TRBV6-2 or TRBV6-3 combines with J gene TRBJ2-7, with 11 bases that match TRBD1. The CDR3 spans 16 residues. Per germline, CDR1 MNHEY and CDR2 SVGEGT. V was pared by 5 bases and J by 4 bases, with 10 bases of the junction left unmatched. The CDR3 here is CASSHRTGGAEYEQYF. The DNA for the CDR3 is TGTGCCAGCAGTCACCGGACAGGGGGCGCTGAGTACGAGCAGTACTTC.

The chain is built from TRBV7-2 and TRBJ1-1; D is perhaps TRBD1 (6 bases). This CDR3 is built from 14 residues. The V gene lost 7 bases and the J gene lost 0 bases, with 12 bases spanning the gap. Germline assignment: CDR1 SGHTA and CDR2 FQGNSA. The CDR3 loop reads CASTQQGMNTEAFF. The CDR3 DNA follows: TGTGCCAGCACTCAACAGGGAATGAACACTGAAGCTTTCTTT.

A note on this clone: Additional DNA sequences in this sample encode the identical CDR3. The rearrangement links TRBV20-1 to TRBJ1-1, with D possibly matching TRBD1 (5 bases). The V end lost 2 bases, the J end lost 7 bases, and 8 bases lay between the germline ends. The length of the CDR3 is 11 residues. The germline gives CDR1 DFQATT, CDR2 SNEGSKA (reference sequence). CDR3 DNA: TGCAGTGCTAGACGGCAGGGTGAAGCTTTCTTT. Encoded protein: CSARRQGEAFF.

This chain joins TRBV6-5 and TRBJ1-6; 9 bases are a match to TRBD1. The germline V gene encodes CDR1 MNHEY and CDR2 SVGAGI. The CDR3 contains 14 residues. V shed 6 bases and J 9 bases; nucleotides not matched to a gene: 6. CDR3 amino acids: CASSYTGGGSPLHF. CDR3 coding DNA: TGTGCCAGCAGCTACACAGGGGGCGGTTCACCCCTCCACTTT.

The CDR3 DNA follows: TGCGCCAGCAGCCAAGTCGAGACTAGCGGGATGAGGCCTAGCACAGATACGCAGTATTTT. Translation gives CASSQVETSGMRPSTDTQYF. The chain has TRBV4-1 and TRBJ2-3; 11 bases align to TRBD2. CDR1 and CDR2 from the germline V gene are MGHRA and YSYEKL. The V and J ends lost 1 base and 0 bases, in that order; junction bases with no gene match: 12. The CDR3 length is 20 residues.

The rearrangement links TRBV3-1 (or the pseudogene TRBV3-2) to TRBJ2-5, with 8 bases identical to TRBD1. This CDR3 has 12 amino acids. V lost 5 bases and J lost 4; bases outside the gene matches: 0. CDR1 LGHDT and CDR2 YNNKEL come from the germline V gene (reference sequence). CDR3 sequence: CASSGQGETQYF. CDR3 coding DNA: TGTGCCAGCAGCGGACAGGGAGAGACCCAGTACTTC.

J is TRBJ2-5 and V is TRBV28; D remains unclear. Trimming shortened V by 3 bases and J by 5 bases, and 13 bases separated the two germline ends. There are 14 residues in the CDR3. CDR1 is MDHEN, CDR2 SYDVKM, per germline. The DNA for the CDR3 is TGTGCCAGCAGTTTGTCAGGCAGGCTGGAGACCCAGTACTTC. Translated, it gives CASSLSGRLETQYF.

This chain joins TRBV15 and TRBJ1-5; D is undetermined. The CDR3 totals 14 residues. Germline V gives CDR1 LNHNV, CDR2 YYDKDF (reference sequence). V lost 0 bases, J lost 6 bases, and 9 bases lay in between. The CDR3 loop reads CATSRDLSRQPQHF. The CDR3 region has the DNA TGTGCCACCAGCAGAGATCTCTCTCGTCAGCCCCAGCATTTT.

This clone was seen many times. The chain joins TRBV7-3 to TRBJ2-1; 8 bases map to TRBD1. This CDR3 spans 13 amino acids. Germline CDR1 is SGHTA and CDR2 is FQGTGA. Trimming removed 5 bases from V and 9 bases from J; junction bases left unmatched: 6. CDR3 nucleotide sequence: TGTGCCAGCAGCCCGACAGGGGCGGGTGAGCAGTTCTTC. Protein sequence: CASSPTGAGEQFF.

The chain couples TRBV28 to TRBJ2-3; the match to TRBD2 covers 7 bases. Unmatched junction bases numbered 7, after V lost 3 bases and J lost 4 bases. Germline values: CDR1 MDHEN, CDR2 SYDVKM. There are 15 residues in the CDR3. DNA for the CDR3: TGTGCCAGCAGTTTTCGCGGGAGTATGGCAGATACGCAGTATTTT. This sequence encodes CASSFRGSMADTQYF.

V usage is TRBV9 and J usage is TRBJ2-1, with 8 nucleotides matching TRBD1. The CDR3 is 15 amino acids. CDR1 and CDR2 from the germline V gene are SGDLS and YYNGEE. J was trimmed by 6 bases and V by 3 bases; bases with no gene match: 8. The CDR3, as DNA: TGTGCCAGCAGCGCCGGGACAGGTTCTCTCAATGAGCAGTTCTTC. Translating gives CASSAGTGSLNEQFF. The variable domain in full, completed from reference TRBV9 and TRBJ2-1, reads DSGVTQTPKHLITATGQRVTLRCSPRSGDLSVYWYQQSLDQGLQFLIQYYNGEERAKGNILERFSAQQFPDLHSELNLSSLELGDSALYFCASSAGTGSLNEQFFGPGTRLTVL.

The sample holds a few counts of this clone. V and J are TRBV28 and TRBJ1-1, with D possibly TRBD1 on 6 matching bases. This CDR3 contains 16 residues. V was cut by 3 bases and J by 3 bases, with 17 bases left in between. CDR1 is MDHEN and CDR2 is SYDVKM in the germline V gene. Here the CDR3 reads CASSFGYRVRHTEAFF. Here the CDR3 DNA reads TGTGCCAGCAGTTTTGGGTACAGGGTACGACACACTGAAGCTTTCTTT.

This clone occurred a few times. V gene TRBV28 combines with J gene TRBJ1-5; 8 nucleotides line up with TRBD1. V gave up 3 bases and J gave up 5 bases; unmatched junction bases: 6. Germline loops: CDR1 MDHEN, CDR2 SYDVKM. This CDR3 comprises 15 residues. CDR3: CASSFKDRAYQPQHF. The CDR3 region has the DNA TGTGCCAGCAGTTTCAAGGACAGGGCCTATCAGCCCCAGCATTTT.

This rearrangement joins TRBV2 to TRBJ2-3, with 14 nucleotides matching TRBD2. The CDR3 covers 19 residues. Losses at the gene ends were 4 bases for V and 6 bases for J; bases not matched to a gene: 15. CDR1 and CDR2 (germline): SNHLY, FYNNEI. The CDR3 coding sequence is TGTGCCAGCAGTGGAGGACTAGCGGGAGGCTCACTACACAGGGATACGCAGTATTTT. Translated: CASSGGLAGGSLHRDTQYF.

The chain joins TRBV29-1 to TRBJ2-3, with 10 positions matching TRBD2. The germline V gene has CDR1 SQVTM and CDR2 ANQGSEA. The CDR3 runs to 16 residues. V lost 7 bases and J lost 0; bases outside the gene matches: 10. The CDR3 sequence is CSGGLADSSSTDTQYF. CDR3 DNA sequence: TGCAGCGGTGGACTAGCGGACTCCTCTAGCACAGATACGCAGTATTTT.

The CDR3 region is CASSYGDRGAEKLFF. CDR3 nucleotides: TGTGCCAGCAGTTATGGGGACAGGGGAGCCGAAAAACTGTTTTTT. This rearrangement joins TRBV6-2 or TRBV6-3 to TRBJ1-4, with TRBD1 identical over 10 bases. V shed 3 bases and J 8 bases; nucleotides not matched to a gene: 6. CDR3 length equals 15 residues. Germline values: CDR1 MNHEY, CDR2 SVGEGT.